These T cell receptor beta chains were read from a single sample in a study of blood T cell repertoires in COVID-19. The method was immunoSEQ multiplex PCR; TCRdb's version includes in-frame clones alone and lacks a portion of them. The repertoire holds about 38,000 clones, with 90% as singletons. Source material: peripheral blood. These receptors were taken from a man in his fifties or sixties with active or convalescent COVID-19. The CDR3 runs from the conserved cysteine through the conserved F or W. A D gene is named only where the DNA matches it firmly. Only some rows state a clone size, as once, few, many or a class for expanded clones.

TRBD2	TRBV3-1/TRBV3-2	TRBJ2-7	NA	TGTGCCAGCAGCCTTTTATTACTACTAGCGGGAGCCTCCTACGAGCAGTACTTC	CASSLLLLLAGASYEQYF
NA	TRBV19	TRBJ2-6	NA	TGTGCCAGTAGCACGTATTTCGGGGTAACTGGGGCCAACGTCCTGACTTTC	CASSTYFGVTGANVLTF
NA	TRBV19	TRBJ1-5	NA	TGTGCCAGTAGTCCCTCAGGCGGGAATCAGCCCCAGCATTTT	CASSPSGGNQPQHF
NA	TRBV6-5	TRBJ1-1	once	TGTGCCAGCAGTTTCGACTCAGACACTGAAGCTTTCTTT	CASSFDSDTEAFF
TRBD1	TRBV5-6	TRBJ1-5	NA	TGTGCCAGCAGACGACGGGGACAGACGAATCAGCCCCAGCATTTT	CASRRRGQTNQPQHF
TRBD1	TRBV24-1	TRBJ2-7	NA	TGTGCCACCAGTGACTCGAGACAGGGTGGATCCTACGAGCAGTACTTC	CATSDSRQGGSYEQYF
TRBD2	TRBV29-1	TRBJ2-7	NA	TGCAGCGTTGATAGCGGGTATGGCGAGCAGTACTTC	CSVDSGYGEQYF
NA	TRBV3-1/TRBV3-2	TRBJ2-7	NA	TGTGCCAGCAGCCTACAGGGAGCGTCCTACGAGCAGTACTTC	CASSLQGASYEQYF
NA	TRBV10-2	TRBJ1-3	NA	TGCGCCAGCAGCGCGGCCGGACAGATCTCTGGAAACACCATATATTTT	CASSAAGQISGNTIYF
NA	TRBV9	TRBJ2-4	NA	TGTGCCAGCGCCCCACTCGATTTGGTCACAAACATTCAGTACTTC	CASAPLDLVTNIQYF
NA	TRBV18	TRBJ1-4	NA	TGTGCCAGCTCACCCGCGGGAGGTAATGAAAAACTGTTTTTT	CASSPAGGNEKLFF
TRBD2	TRBV6-2/TRBV6-3	TRBJ2-1	NA	TGTGCCAGCAGTTACTCCAGGACTAGCGGGTCGAATGAGCAGTTCTTC	CASSYSRTSGSNEQFF
NA	TRBV7-9	TRBJ1-4	NA	TGTGCCAGCAGCTTAAAAGTAGGGGTTGGTGAAAAACTGTTTTTT	CASSLKVGVGEKLFF
NA	TRBV28	TRBJ1-1	NA	TGTGCCAGCAGCCAGTGGACTGCACAACCTGAAGCTTTCTTT	CASSQWTAQPEAFF
NA	TRBV7-3	TRBJ2-5	once	TGTGCCAGCAGCGCGGGACCAGCGGAGACCCAGTACTTC	CASSAGPAETQYF
TRBD2	TRBV27	TRBJ2-5	NA	TGTGCCAGCAGTTCAGGACTAGCGGGCCCGTTAGGGACCCAGTACTTC	CASSSGLAGPLGTQYF
NA	TRBV5-1	TRBJ2-3	NA	TGCGCCAGCAGCGCTACTGGGGCCACAGATACGCAGTATTTT	CASSATGATDTQYF
TRBD1	TRBV29-1	TRBJ1-4	NA	TGCAGCGTTGAAGATGGTGGACAGGGAAAAGAAAAACTGTTTTTT	CSVEDGGQGKEKLFF
TRBD2	TRBV5-6	TRBJ2-7	NA	TGTGCCAGCAGCTATGGGGGACTAGCGGGAGCCGAGCAGTACTTC	CASSYGGLAGAEQYF
NA	TRBV3-1/TRBV3-2	TRBJ1-6	NA	TGTGCCAGCAGCCCTAGCGCCCAGTCACCCCTCCACTTT	CASSPSAQSPLHF
TRBD2	TRBV9	TRBJ2-2	once	TGTGCCAGCTCCCCGGGCGGGAGGAACACCGGGGAGCTGTTTTTT	CASSPGGRNTGELFF
NA	TRBV28	TRBJ2-4	once	TGTGCCAGCAGTGTGGGGGGGCTCGGCAAAAACATTCAGTACTTC	CASSVGGLGKNIQYF
TRBD1	TRBV5-5	TRBJ2-1	NA	TGTGCCAGCTTCGGGGACAGGGGCTACAATGAGCAGTTCTTC	CASFGDRGYNEQFF
NA	TRBV10-2	TRBJ2-7	once	TGCGCCAGCAGTGAGAACGTAGCGGTCCTCTACGAGCAGTACTTC	CASSENVAVLYEQYF
NA	TRBV5-1	TRBJ1-5	NA	TGCGCCAGCAGCTTGGGGGGGGATCAGCCCCAGCATTTT	CASSLGGDQPQHF
NA	TRBV24-1	TRBJ2-1	NA	TGTGCCACCAGTGCTGGTCGGGGGTCCTACAATGAGCAGTTCTTC	CATSAGRGSYNEQFF
TRBD2	TRBV6-1	TRBJ2-3	NA	TGTGCCAGCAGTGAACCGACTAGCGGTACGCAGTATTTT	CASSEPTSGTQYF
NA	TRBV7-3	TRBJ2-7	NA	TGTGCCAGCAGCCCGTATTCTAACGGGAAAATTGGCGAGCAGTACTTC	CASSPYSNGKIGEQYF
NA	TRBV6-1	TRBJ1-2	NA	TGTGCCAGCAGTGAAGCAGGTGGGGCGTATGGCTACACCTTC	CASSEAGGAYGYTF
NA	TRBV29-1	TRBJ2-7	NA	TGCAGCGTTGAAAGGGACTCCGAAGGGGTGCAGTACTTC	CSVERDSEGVQYF
NA	TRBV11-2	TRBJ2-1	NA	TGTGCCAGCAGCTTAGCAGGCAATGAGCAGTTCTTC	CASSLAGNEQFF
TRBD2	TRBV18	TRBJ2-2	NA	TGTGCCAGCTCAAAGGGACTAGCGATCGCGAACACCGGGGAGCTGTTTTTT	CASSKGLAIANTGELFF
NA	TRBV5-1	TRBJ2-2	NA	TGCGCCAGCAGCCCGGGACATAACACCGGGGAGCTGTTTTTT	CASSPGHNTGELFF
NA	TRBV6-5	TRBJ2-1	NA	TGTGCCAGCAGTTACTCGAGGAATGAGCAGTTCTTC	CASSYSRNEQFF
NA	TRBV5-1	TRBJ1-1	NA	TGCGCCAGCAGCTCCCAACGCGGGCGCACTGAAGCTTTCTTT	CASSSQRGRTEAFF
TRBD2	TRBV6-5	TRBJ2-5	NA	TGTGCCAGCAGACTTAGCGGGAGGGCCATGGAGACCCAGTACTTC	CASRLSGRAMETQYF
NA	TRBV10-1	TRBJ2-2	once	TGCGCCAGCCGCCGGGAGAGCAACGGGGAGCTGTTTTTT	CASRRESNGELFF
NA	TRBV2	TRBJ1-5	NA	TGTGCCAGCAGAGAGAATGTGGAGCCCCAGCATTTT	CASRENVEPQHF
TRBD1	TRBV3-1/TRBV3-2	TRBJ1-6	once	TGTGCCAGCAGCCAAGCCCTGGGACAGGGGTTTTCACCCCTCCACTTT	CASSQALGQGFSPLHF
NA	TRBV12-3/TRBV12-4	TRBJ2-7	NA	TGTGCCAGCAGTTCCGGTTACGAGCAGTACTTC	CASSSGYEQYF
TRBD2	TRBV11-2	TRBJ2-1	NA	TGTGCCAGCAGCTTGTCAGCGGGAGCGCAGAATGAGCAGTTCTTC	CASSLSAGAQNEQFF
TRBD1	TRBV7-2	TRBJ2-3	NA	TGTGCCAGCAGCTCTCGGACAGGGGAGCATACGCAGTATTTT	CASSSRTGEHTQYF
NA	TRBV11-2	TRBJ2-1	NA	TGTGCCAGCAGCCCGGGACTTCCCCCCCGAGGTGAGCAGTTCTTC	CASSPGLPPRGEQFF
TRBD2	TRBV12-3/TRBV12-4	TRBJ2-7	NA	TGTGCCAGCAGTTGGACTAGCGGTTACGAGCAGTACTTC	CASSWTSGYEQYF
NA	TRBV7-2	TRBJ1-2	NA	TGTGCCAGCAGCTTACTATTCGGCTATGGCTACACCTTC	CASSLLFGYGYTF
TRBD2	TRBV6-5	TRBJ2-2	NA	TGTGCCAGCAGCCAAGGACTAGAACTTAACGGGGAGCTGTTTTTT	CASSQGLELNGELFF
TRBD1	TRBV7-2	TRBJ2-7	NA	TGTGCCAGCAAGGGGACAGGGCTTTACGAGCAGTACTTC	CASKGTGLYEQYF
TRBD1	TRBV5-4	TRBJ2-5	NA	TGTGCCAGCAGCCCAATCCCGGGACAGTTGCAAGAGACCCAGTACTTC	CASSPIPGQLQETQYF
TRBD1	TRBV10-3	TRBJ1-4	NA	TGTGCCATCAGTGAGAACAGGGGAGCAACTAATGAAAAACTGTTTTTT	CAISENRGATNEKLFF